The T cell receptor (beta chain) under discussion was sequenced for a study of blood T cell repertoires in COVID-19. Germline CDR1 is SGHAT and CDR2 is FQNNGV. The length of the CDR3 is 14 residues. Trimming removed 6 bases at V and 0 bases at J, with 11 bases between. Clones were sequenced by immunoSEQ multiplex PCR, and TCRdb holds only the in-frame ones, with some missing. The sample holds approximately 440,000 clones, around 91% seen once. The TCR was taken from a man between 18 and 29 years old who had recovered from COVID-19. The sequencing input was PBMCs or T cells enriched from blood (not recorded which). The chain is built from TRBV11-2 and TRBJ1-1; TRBD1 might be the D (5 bases). CDR3: CASRGGILNTEAFF. CDR3 nucleotide sequence: TGTGCCAGCAGGGGGGGGATCTTGAACACTGAAGCTTTCTTT.